Each of the 12 T cell receptor beta chains below was sequenced from the same sample in a study of T cells after yellow fever vaccination. TCRdb reanalysed the 5' RACE reads using MiXCR and keeps one entry per CDR3 protein. The top ten clones hold more than 1% of a sample with 230,000 or so distinct CDR3 sequences, approximately 6.3% of them seen once. This specimen consisted of CD4+ T cells sorted from PBMCs, obtained on the day of the yellow fever booster vaccination. The receptor set was obtained from a man aged 30 to 39 who received the YFV17D yellow fever vaccine.

Note on this clonotype: A much larger clone lies one base from this, so it may be a read error. V is TRBV4-1 and J is TRBJ2-1; 7 positions match TRBD1. CDR1 and CDR2 from the germline V gene are MGHRA and YSYEKL. The CDR3 consists of 17 residues. Germline trimming cut 1 base from V and 6 bases from J; bases unmatched to any gene: 12. The chain's CDR3 is CASSQGPDRERINEQFF. CDR3 nucleotides: TGCGCCAGCAGCCAAGGACCCGACAGGGAGAGAATCAATGAGCAGTTCTTC.

V usage is TRBV18 and J usage is TRBJ2-3; 12 bases line up with TRBD2. The J segment lost 2 bases and the V segment lost 1 base, leaving 4 bases of the junction unmatched. The germline V gene has CDR1 KGHSH and CDR2 LQKENI. This CDR3 spans 17 amino acids. CDR3: CASSPLGLAGSTDTQYF. The CDR3 bases are TGTGCCAGCTCACCACTCGGACTAGCGGGATCCACAGATACGCAGTATTTT.

The chain joins TRBV5-1 to TRBJ2-5, with D perhaps being TRBD1 or TRBD2 (5 bases each). The CDR3 extends over 15 amino acids. Between the trimmed V and J ends, which lost 5 bases and 2 bases, there was a span of 16 bases. CDR1 SGHRS and CDR2 YFSETQ come from the germline V gene. The CDR3 sequence is CASSSRDRRQETQYF. The CDR3 coding sequence is TGCGCCAGCAGTTCCCGGGACCGTCGACAAGAGACCCAGTACTTC.

This clonotype appeared a few times. This sequence joins TRBV5-1 and TRBJ2-3; tentatively, D is TRBD1 (5 bases). V gave up 4 bases and J gave up 2 bases, with 11 bases separating them. This CDR3 is 14 amino acids long. The germline V gene has CDR1 SGHRS and CDR2 YFSETQ. The CDR3 region has the DNA TGCGCCAGCAGCGCAGGGTCATTCACAGATACGCAGTATTTT. Translated: CASSAGSFTDTQYF.

The chain recombines TRBV7-9 with TRBJ1-2, with D unclear. Trimming pared 1 base from V and 5 bases from J, leaving 11 bases between. The CDR3 has 14 amino acids. Germline V CDR1 and CDR2: SEHNR, FQNEAQ (reference sequence). In DNA form, the CDR3 reads TGTGCCAGCAGCTTAGAGTTGGCAGTTTATGGCTACACCTTC. This codes for CASSLELAVYGYTF.

This clonotype has ten or more counts. The chain recombines TRBV7-6 with TRBJ2-7; 9 bases align to TRBD2. Germline assignment: CDR1 SGHVS and CDR2 FNYEAQ. The CDR3 length is 14 residues. V lost 6 bases, J lost 4 bases, and 7 bases stayed unmatched. CDR3 DNA sequence: TGTGCCAGCAGTCCCGGGACTAGCTCTTACGAGCAGTACTTC. Amino acid sequence: CASSPGTSSYEQYF.

The chain joins TRBV7-2 to TRBJ1-4; D gene uncertain. V was trimmed by 1 base and J by 5 bases, leaving 14 bases between them. The CDR3 covers 16 residues. Germline CDR1 and CDR2: SGHTA and FQGNSA. In nucleotides, the CDR3 is TGTGCCAGCAGCTTAGGTTTTAGCGTGACAAATGAAAAACTGTTTTTT. Translated: CASSLGFSVTNEKLFF. The entire variable domain, with the rest obtained from reference TRBV7-2 and TRBJ1-4, is as follows: GAGVSQSPSNKVTEKGKDVELRCDPISGHTALYWYRQSLGQGLEFLIYFQGNSAPDKSGLPSDRFSAERTGGSVSTLTIQRTQQEDSAVYLCASSLGFSVTNEKLFFGSGTQLSVL.

The chain uses TRBV20-1 and TRBJ1-2; D might be TRBD1 (5 bases). The V gene lost 6 bases and the J gene lost 3 bases, with 17 bases spanning the gap. The length of the CDR3 is 14 residues. The germline V gene has CDR1 DFQATT and CDR2 SNEGSKA (reference sequence). The CDR3 here is CSATILGQDYGYTF. The CDR3 DNA reads TGCAGTGCAACAATACTGGGGCAGGACTATGGCTACACCTTC.

This clonotype was counted between two and nine times. This sequence joins TRBV20-1 and TRBJ2-7; 9 bases are shared with TRBD2. Germline V gives CDR1 DFQATT, CDR2 SNEGSKA (reference sequence). The CDR3 has 14 amino acids. The trim removed 2 bases at V and 4 bases at J, leaving 6 bases unmatched. CDR3 bases: TGCAGTGCTAGAACGGCGGGAGGGCCTTACGAGCAGTACTTC. Protein sequence: CSARTAGGPYEQYF.

This clonotype was recorded at least ten times. The V and J genes are TRBV27 and TRBJ2-1, with TRBD2 matching over 10 bases. J was trimmed by 0 bases and V by 9 bases; bases with no gene match: 8. Germline CDR1 and CDR2: MNHEY and SMNVEV (reference sequence). The CDR3 contains 16 residues. CDR3 nucleotides: TGTGCCAGTGGGGTAGCGGGAGGAGACTCCTACAATGAGCAGTTCTTC. Amino acids: CASGVAGGDSYNEQFF.

This chain links TRBV11-2 with TRBJ1-4; 9 bases line up with TRBD1. CDR3 length equals 15 residues. CDR1 is SGHAT and CDR2 is FQNNGV in the germline V gene. The V gene end was trimmed by 5 bases and the J gene end by 8 bases; junction bases not matched to a gene: 9. The CDR3 sequence: CASSLGTGSFEKLFF. As DNA, the CDR3 is TGTGCCAGCAGCCTTGGGACAGGGTCTTTCGAAAAACTGTTTTTT.

V usage is TRBV7-2 and J usage is TRBJ2-2; maybe TRBD2 (6 bases). Per germline, CDR1 SGHTA and CDR2 FQGNSA. V was cut by 4 bases and J by 3 bases, with 15 bases left in between. This CDR3 has 16 amino acids. CDR3 residues: CASSSWRGEDTGELFF. The CDR3 DNA reads TGTGCCAGCAGCTCCTGGCGCGGGGAGGACACCGGGGAGCTGTTTTTT.